These 28 T cell receptor beta chains originate from one sample sequenced in a study of CD8 T cells in ankylosing spondylitis. Each CDR3 protein is one row after TCRdb ran MiXCR on the 5' RACE reads. The sample shows around 150,000 distinct CDR3 sequences, about 7% of them seen only once. Sequenced material: blood, either unsorted or a sorted T cell fraction (not recorded which). These receptors all stem from a female donor with ankylosing spondylitis or in good health (not recorded which).

There are many counts of this clonotype. V is TRBV27 and J is TRBJ1-3; no firm D call. This CDR3 is built from 13 residues. Trimming pared 5 bases from V and 4 bases from J, leaving 9 bases between. Germline loops: CDR1 MNHEY, CDR2 SMNVEV (reference sequence). CDR3 nucleotides: TGTGCCAGCAGTACCGGGAGAGGAAACACCATATATTTT. Translating gives CASSTGRGNTIYF.

In this sample, this clonotype turned up many times. This rearrangement joins TRBV9 to TRBJ2-2, with 8 bases matching TRBD1. The length of the CDR3 is 15 residues. V gave up 3 bases and J gave up 5 bases; unmatched junction bases: 6. In germline, CDR1 is SGDLS, CDR2 YYNGEE. The CDR3 sequence is CASSANRDRTGELFF. CDR3 bases: TGTGCCAGCAGCGCCAACAGGGACAGGACCGGGGAGCTGTTTTTT. The entire variable domain, with the rest obtained from reference TRBV9 and TRBJ2-2, is as follows: DSGVTQTPKHLITATGQRVTLRCSPRSGDLSVYWYQQSLDQGLQFLIQYYNGEERAKGNILERFSAQQFPDLHSELNLSSLELGDSALYFCASSANRDRTGELFFGEGSRLTVL.

This clonotype was seen ten or more times. V is TRBV7-9 and J is TRBJ1-6; D gene unclear. V lost 5 bases and J 8 bases, leaving 10 bases between the germline ends. CDR1 SEHNR and CDR2 FQNEAQ come from the germline V gene (reference sequence). The CDR3 sequence is 13 residues long. The CDR3 DNA reads TGTGCCAGCAGCCTCTACGCGGATTCACCCCTCCACTTT. Its translation: CASSLYADSPLHF. Variable domain in full (rest from reference TRBV7-9 and TRBJ1-6): DTGVSQNPRHKITKRGQNVTFRCDPISEHNRLYWYRQTLGQGPEFLTYFQNEAQLEKSRLLSDRFSAERPKGSFSTLEIQRTEQGDSAMYLCASSLYADSPLHFGNGTRLTVT.

This clonotype has ten or more counts. The V gene is TRBV7-2, the J gene TRBJ2-3; TRBD1 or TRBD2 may be the D gene (5 bases each). V shed 2 bases and J shed 3 bases, with 15 bases lying between them. Germline V lookup: CDR1 SGHTA, CDR2 FQGNSA. This CDR3 region has 16 residues. CDR3 DNA: TGTGCCAGCAGCTTACAGGGAAAGAGGGGTACAGATACGCAGTATTTT. Translated: CASSLQGKRGTDTQYF.

The table lists this clonotype with many counts. The genes are TRBV12-3 or TRBV12-4 and TRBJ1-1, with D possibly being TRBD1 (5 bases). V dropped 2 bases and J dropped 7 bases, with 11 bases sitting between them. The CDR3 contains 13 residues. The CDR3, as DNA: TGTGCCAGCAGTTTAAATCAGGGAGTTGAAGCTTTCTTT. It encodes CASSLNQGVEAFF.

This chain connects TRBV7-2 to TRBJ1-2, with D uncertain. Germline CDR1 reads SGHTA; CDR2 reads FQGNSA. The CDR3 spans 15 residues. Trimming pared 1 base from V and 1 base from J, leaving 10 bases between. The CDR3 sequence is CASSLEVGSNYGYTF. The CDR3 DNA follows: TGTGCCAGCAGCTTAGAAGTTGGCAGTAACTATGGCTACACCTTC.

This clonotype was seen repeatedly, ten times or more. The rearrangement uses TRBV11-1 and TRBJ2-4; D perhaps matches TRBD1 (5 bases). The CDR3 consists of 17 residues. The V end was cut by 5 bases, the J end by 0 bases, with 17 bases between. Germline CDR1 is SGHAT and CDR2 is FQDESV (reference sequence). The CDR3 bases are TGTGCCAGCAGCCCACCTTGGGGCAGGCTAGCCAAAAACATTCAGTACTTC. It yields the protein CASSPPWGRLAKNIQYF. Full variable domain (outside the CDR3, taken from reference TRBV11-1 and TRBJ2-4): EAEVAQSPRYKITEKSQAVAFWCDPISGHATLYWYRQILGQGPELLVQFQDESVVDDSQLPKDRFSAERLKGVDSTLKIQPAELGDSAMYLCASSPPWGRLAKNIQYFGAGTRLSVL.

This clonotype was picked up many times. The V gene is TRBV21-1, the J gene TRBJ2-2; the listed D gene, TRBD2, was not tested against the DNA. TRBV21-1 is a documented pseudogene. The CDR3 has 16 residues. Here the CDR3 DNA reads TGTGCCAGCAGCTCCGGGACGGCCATATCTACCGGGGAGCTGTTTTTT. Encoded protein: CASSSGTAISTGELFF.

Ten or more counts support this clonotype. V is TRBV29-1 and J is TRBJ2-5; D remains ambiguous. The CDR3 sequence is 10 residues long. V lost 7 bases, J lost 1 base, and 4 bases lay in between. Germline V gene data show CDR1 as SQVTM and CDR2 as ANQGSEA. The DNA of the CDR3 is TGCAGCGCCACCCAAGAGACCCAGTACTTC. Its translation is CSATQETQYF.

This clonotype appeared many times. CDR3: CSARSTLRPSNQPQHF. CDR3 nucleotide sequence: TGCAGTGCTAGAAGCACACTTCGACCTAGCAATCAGCCCCAGCATTTT. J is TRBJ1-5 and V is TRBV20-1; D call uncertain. Germline loops: CDR1 DFQATT, CDR2 SNEGSKA (reference sequence). Between the trimmed V and J ends, which lost 2 bases and 0 bases, there was a span of 14 bases. CDR3 length equals 16 residues.

This clonotype has a count of ten or more. V usage is TRBV7-9 and J usage is TRBJ2-2; no reliable D call. V was cut by 5 bases and J by 0 bases, with 7 bases left in between. Germline CDR1 and CDR2: SEHNR and FQNEAQ (reference sequence). The CDR3 totals 14 residues. CDR3 protein: CASSIRANTGELFF. As DNA, the CDR3 is TGTGCCAGCAGCATAAGGGCGAACACCGGGGAGCTGTTTTTT.

This clonotype was recorded many times. The chain has TRBV29-1 and TRBJ1-1; tentatively, D is TRBD1 (5 bases). The germline V gene has CDR1 SQVTM and CDR2 ANQGSEA. V shed 5 bases and J shed 5 bases, with 15 bases lying between them. The CDR3 is made up of 13 amino acids. CDR3 sequence reads: CSVSQEPPTEAFF. DNA for the CDR3: TGCAGCGTTTCACAGGAACCCCCGACTGAAGCTTTCTTT. The entire variable domain, with the rest obtained from reference TRBV29-1 and TRBJ1-1, is as follows: SAVISQKPSRDICQRGTSLTIQCQVDSQVTMMFWYRQQPGQSLTLIATANQGSEATYESGFVIDKFPISRPNLTFSTLTVSNMSPEDSSIYLCSVSQEPPTEAFFGQGTRLTVV.

This clonotype appeared many times. The rearrangement uses TRBV12-3 or TRBV12-4 and TRBJ1-2; 11 nucleotides line up with TRBD1. V shed 5 bases, J shed 8 bases, and the junction held 7 bases outside the gene matches. The CDR3 is made up of 14 amino acids. As DNA, the CDR3 is TGTGCCAGCAGTCCTGGACAGGGGGCTAAGGGCTACACCTTC. This encodes CASSPGQGAKGYTF.

This clonotype was counted ten times or more. The rearrangement links TRBV7-3 to TRBJ2-3; the match to TRBD1 covers 7 bases. The ends lost 5 bases at V and 0 bases at J; junction bases unmatched: 8. Germline loops: CDR1 SGHTA, CDR2 FQGTGA. The CDR3 runs 16 residues. CDR3 amino acids: CASSHDRETSTDTQYF. The CDR3 DNA sequence: TGTGCCAGCAGCCATGACAGGGAAACTAGCACAGATACGCAGTATTTT.

The CDR3 region has the DNA TGTGCCAGCAGCTTATCGACAGGGGTGGACGAGCAGTACTTC. Amino acids: CASSLSTGVDEQYF. V usage is TRBV7-9 and J usage is TRBJ2-7; 8 bases align to TRBD1. Germline V CDR1 and CDR2: SEHNR, FQNEAQ (reference sequence). There are 14 residues in the CDR3. After removal of 2 bases from V and 5 bases from J, the junction contained 5 bases not matched to a gene. Full variable domain (rest looked up from reference TRBV7-9 and TRBJ2-7): DTGVSQNPRHKITKRGQNVTFRCDPISEHNRLYWYRQTLGQGPEFLTYFQNEAQLEKSRLLSDRFSAERPKGSFSTLEIQRTEQGDSAMYLCASSLSTGVDEQYFGPGTRLTVT.

The sample holds many counts of this clonotype. V usage is TRBV4-2 and J usage is TRBJ2-3, with 9 bases matching TRBD2. There are 17 residues in the CDR3. The germline V gene encodes CDR1 LGHNA and CDR2 YNFKEQ. With V trimmed by 1 base and J by 4 bases, 9 bases remained unmatched. CDR3 DNA sequence: TGTGCCAGCAGCCAAGCCGGGCCAGCGGGGGGATCAGATACGCAGTATTTT. Translating gives CASSQAGPAGGSDTQYF.

This clonotype has at least ten counts. The chain uses TRBV24-1 and TRBJ2-3; TRBD1 matches 7 bases. Trimming cost V 3 bases and J 0 bases; bases outside gene matches: 5. Germline lookup yields CDR1 KGHDR and CDR2 SFDVKD. The CDR3 runs 16 residues. The CDR3 DNA reads TGTGCCACCAGTGATAATGACAGGGCTAGCACAGATACGCAGTATTTT. Amino acids: CATSDNDRASTDTQYF.

This clonotype came up many times. The chain is built from TRBV4-3 and TRBJ1-1, with D perhaps matching TRBD1 (6 bases). CDR1 and CDR2 (germline): LGHNA, YSLEER. V gave up 0 bases and J gave up 4 bases, with 9 bases separating them. CDR3 length equals 14 residues. The CDR3 spells CASSQDRGGTEAFF. In DNA form, the CDR3 reads TGCGCCAGCAGCCAAGATAGAGGGGGCACTGAAGCTTTCTTT.

Many counts were recorded for this clonotype. The gene calls are TRBV7-6 and TRBJ2-1; D unresolved. The CDR3 runs 15 residues. The germline V gene encodes CDR1 SGHVS and CDR2 FNYEAQ. V gave up 5 bases and J gave up 8 bases, with 19 bases separating them. The CDR3 loop is CASSHEWTRLDEQFF. The CDR3 DNA is TGTGCCAGCAGCCATGAATGGACCCGCTTGGATGAGCAGTTCTTC.

This clonotype was counted ten times or more. The gene calls are TRBV5-1 and TRBJ2-1; 7 nucleotides match TRBD2. CDR1 SGHRS and CDR2 YFSETQ come from the germline V gene. This CDR3 comprises 14 residues. V gave up 6 bases and J gave up 5 bases; unmatched junction bases: 8. In DNA, the CDR3 is TGCGCCAGCAAGGCGGTGGGGGGGAACAATGAGCAGTTCTTC. Translating it yields CASKAVGGNNEQFF.

This clonotype was counted only a few times. The V call is TRBV29-1, the J call TRBJ1-5, with D perhaps matching TRBD1 (6 bases). V was clipped by 4 bases and J by 1 base, with 8 bases between them. CDR3 size: 13 residues. CDR1 and CDR2 from the germline V gene are SQVTM and ANQGSEA. CDR3 in amino acids: CSVAGQSNQPQHF. For the CDR3, the DNA is TGCAGCGTTGCTGGACAGAGCAATCAGCCCCAGCATTTT.

There are many counts of this clonotype. This chain uses TRBV6-5 with TRBJ2-1; D is possibly TRBD2 (7 bases). This CDR3 contains 16 residues. Deletions cut 1 base from V and 7 bases from J, with 17 bases between. CDR1 MNHEY and CDR2 SVGAGI come from the germline V gene. The CDR3 region has the DNA TGTGCCAGCAGTTACTATGCGGGGGCCCCGCGGAATGAGCAGTTCTTC. It codes for CASSYYAGAPRNEQFF.

This clonotype was detected many times. The CDR3, as DNA: TGTGCCAGCAGCCCCCGAGGCAACAACCGATGGGAGGAAAAACTGTTTTTT. Residues: CASSPRGNNRWEEKLFF. The chain uses TRBV3-1 and TRBJ1-4, with no clear D. Germline lookup yields CDR1 LGHDT and CDR2 YNNKEL (reference sequence). The CDR3 spans 17 residues. The V and J ends lost 4 bases and 8 bases respectively, with 23 bases between them.

In its sample, this clonotype was seen a few times. This rearrangement joins TRBV2 to TRBJ1-1; TRBD1 might be the D (6 bases). This CDR3 spans 14 amino acids. V lost 1 base to trimming and J lost 4 bases, with 10 bases between them. The germline V gene has CDR1 SNHLY and CDR2 FYNNEI. The chain's CDR3 is CASSEEGGITEAFF. Written as DNA, the CDR3 is TGTGCCAGCAGTGAAGAAGGGGGGATCACTGAAGCTTTCTTT.

This clonotype has ten or more counts. The chain employs TRBV7-3 and TRBJ1-6; D is ambiguous. There are 15 residues in the CDR3. The germline V and J ends were trimmed by 0 bases and 9 bases, with 12 bases remaining between them. CDR1 and CDR2 (germline): SGHTA, FQGTGA. The CDR3 coding sequence is TGTGCCAGCAGCTTAACTGCCGCTCGAGGTTCACCCCTCCACTTT. Its translation is CASSLTAARGSPLHF.

This clonotype was recorded many times. The chain links TRBV24-1 to TRBJ2-5; TRBD1 matches 9 bases. In germline, CDR1 is KGHDR, CDR2 SFDVKD. Trimming took 4 bases from V and 5 from J; bases not matched to a gene: 10. The CDR3 totals 16 residues. Here the CDR3 reads CATSDPSGTGRETQYF. For the CDR3, the DNA is TGTGCCACCAGTGACCCCTCCGGGACAGGGCGGGAGACCCAGTACTTC.

This clonotype was observed at least ten times. V is TRBV18 and J is TRBJ1-5, with 7 bases fitting TRBD1. The J segment lost 1 base and the V segment lost 6 bases, leaving 6 bases of the junction unmatched. Germline CDR1 is KGHSH and CDR2 is LQKENI. This CDR3 is built from 15 residues. The CDR3 DNA reads TGTGCCAGCTCGACAAGGACAGGCAGCAATCAGCCCCAGCATTTT. It specifies CASSTRTGSNQPQHF.

This clonotype was seen at least ten times. The chain links TRBV15 to TRBJ1-5, with a possible D match to TRBD1 (6 bases). The germline gives CDR1 LNHNV, CDR2 YYDKDF (reference sequence). The length of the CDR3 is 16 residues. The V and J ends lost 0 bases and 2 bases respectively, with 11 bases between them. CDR3 protein: CATSRDGGLGNQPQHF. The CDR3 nucleotides read TGTGCCACCAGCAGAGACGGGGGGCTCGGCAATCAGCCCCAGCATTTT. Full variable domain (outside the CDR3, taken from reference TRBV15 and TRBJ1-5): DAMVIQNPRYQVTQFGKPVTLSCSQTLNHNVMYWYQQKSSQAPKLLFHYYDKDFNNEADTPDNFQSRRPNTSFCFLDIRSPGLGDTAMYLCATSRDGGLGNQPQHFGDGTRLSIL.